This record covers a single T cell receptor (beta chain). As handled by the study authors: Reference gene primer amplification in the assay estimated nucleated cell counts. Repertoires were generated with immunoSEQ multiplex PCR, while TCRdb's copy carries only in-frame clones and drops some. V and J calls and clone size are given by that table; D and trimming were obtained from the DNA. The sample lists 300,000 to 450,000 clones; roughly 85% were seen once. The entry originates in a study of blood T cell repertoires in COVID-19. Study summary: The United States, Italy and Spain provided the acute and convalescent COVID-19 samples. Sources were T cells, B-cell-depleted T cells, or PBMCs; the material itself was cDNA or gDNA.

With 2 bases removed from V and 7 bases from J, the gap between germline ends came to 11 bases. This CDR3 spans 14 amino acids. Germline-derived CDR1 and CDR2 are KGHSH and LQKENI. The sample consisted of peripheral blood. V gene TRBV18 combines with J gene TRBJ2-2, with D possibly TRBD1 on 6 matching bases. The sequence derives from a woman younger than 30 with acute or convalescent COVID-19. As DNA, the CDR3 is TGTGCCAGCTCACCATCAGGGGATAGCGGGGAGCTGTTTTTT. Amino acid sequence: CASSPSGDSGELFF.